The 32 T cell receptor beta chains below come from one sample, sequenced in a study of regulatory T cells in long-lasting Graves disease. Regarding time point: persistent/refractory GD, antithyroid drugs over 5 years with positive TRAb. Researchers made the TCR library from RNA that was extracted from PBMCs. HTBI primers from iRepertoire and Arm-PCR of CDR3 regions yielded the TCR beta libraries. Via MiXCR, TCRdb re-called the multiplex PCR reads, giving one row per CDR3 protein. This sample has 400,000 to 500,000 distinct CDR3 sequences, with around a fifth found just once. The specimen was peripheral blood mononuclear cells (PBMCs), collected when the disease was refractory, from a patient treated with antithyroid drugs. Source of these receptors: a female donor with Graves disease.

As concerns this clonotype: A single base separates this from a much larger clone, so it may be a read error. V and J are TRBV6-9 and TRBJ1-1; a weak D match, TRBD1 (5 bases). Trimming removed 3 bases at V and 3 bases at J, with 23 bases between. CDR3 length: 18 residues. Germline CDR1 reads MNHGY; CDR2 reads SVAAGI. CDR3 sequence (DNA): TGTGCCAGCAGTTACGCCCTTAACGAGGGGTTGCTAGACACTGAAGCTTTCTTT. Amino acid sequence: CASSYALNEGLLDTEAFF.

The chain uses TRBV5-1 and TRBJ2-7; D gene unclear. Germline V lookup: CDR1 SGHRS, CDR2 YFSETQ. This CDR3 contains 14 residues. Trimming removed 5 bases at V and 0 bases at J, with 12 bases between. Here the CDR3 DNA reads TGCGCCAGCAGACCGCCCGACCCCTCCTACGAGCAGTACTTC. This sequence encodes CASRPPDPSYEQYF.

This clonotype came up many times. The chain carries TRBV6-5 and TRBJ2-4; tentatively, D is TRBD2 (6 bases). V lost 2 bases and J 2 bases, leaving 22 bases between the germline ends. Germline-derived CDR1 and CDR2 are MNHEY and SVGAGI. This CDR3 has 19 amino acids. The DNA of the CDR3 is TGTGCCAGCAGTTACCCTCCTGCCTTTGGGGGGAGGACCAAAAACATTCAGTACTTC. Protein: CASSYPPAFGGRTKNIQYF.

Regarding this clonotype: A much larger clone lies a single base off, so this may be a read error. The rearrangement uses TRBV12-3 or TRBV12-4 and TRBJ2-7, with 8 bases matching TRBD1. The CDR3 contains 14 residues. The CDR3 sequence is CACSPGQVTYEQYF. The DNA for the CDR3 is TGTGCCTGCAGCCCGGGACAGGTAACCTACGAGCAGTACTTC.

This clonotype has more than one count but fewer than ten. The chain recombines TRBV20-1 with TRBJ2-7; 9 bases are a match to TRBD1. The germline V gene has CDR1 DFQATT and CDR2 SNEGSKA (reference sequence). Germline trimming cut 4 bases from V and 4 bases from J; bases unmatched to any gene: 5. This CDR3 is built from 13 residues. The CDR3, as DNA: TGCAGTGCTAACCCGGGACAGGGTTACGAGCAGTACTTC. This gives the protein CSANPGQGYEQYF.

This clonotype has a count of ten or more. The chain recombines TRBV7-3 with TRBJ2-2; 12 bases map to TRBD2. CDR1 is SGHTA, CDR2 FQGTGA, per germline. V was pared by 5 bases and J by 5 bases, with 3 bases of the junction left unmatched. There are 15 residues in the CDR3. CDR3: CASSLTSGSTGELFF. CDR3 nucleotides: TGTGCCAGCAGCCTGACTAGCGGGAGTACCGGGGAGCTGTTTTTT.

Many counts were recorded for this clonotype. The chain has TRBV27 and TRBJ2-7; maybe TRBD1 (5 bases). Germline CDR1 and CDR2: MNHEY and SMNVEV (reference sequence). Between the trimmed V and J ends, which lost 2 bases and 1 base, there was a span of 12 bases. The CDR3 has 15 amino acids. CDR3 in DNA: TGTGCCAGCAGTTTAGCGCAAGACAGATCCTACGAGCAGTACTTC. Translation: CASSLAQDRSYEQYF.

V usage is TRBV11-3 and J usage is TRBJ1-1; D remains ambiguous. The CDR3 is 14 amino acids. In germline, CDR1 is SGHNT, CDR2 YENEEA. The germline V and J ends were trimmed by 3 bases and 5 bases, with 13 bases remaining between them. This chain's CDR3 is CASSLSKASTEAFF. The DNA for the CDR3 is TGTGCCAGCAGCTTGAGTAAAGCGTCGACTGAAGCTTTCTTT.

The V and J genes are TRBV19 and TRBJ1-2, with D unresolved. Germline lookup yields CDR1 LNHDA and CDR2 SQIVND (reference sequence). The CDR3 has 11 amino acids. V dropped 8 bases and J dropped 4 bases, with 8 bases sitting between them. In DNA form, the CDR3 reads TGTGCCAGTGGGAAGGGCTATGGCTACACCTTC. Translating it yields CASGKGYGYTF.

This chain links TRBV6-1 with TRBJ1-1; D is perhaps TRBD1 (5 bases). The CDR3 runs 11 residues. Germline V gene sequence: CDR1 MNHNS, CDR2 SASEGT. Trimming removed 10 bases from V and 4 bases from J, with 10 bases in between. This CDR3 is CAIVGGTEAFF. The CDR3 bases are TGTGCCATCGTGGGGGGCACTGAAGCTTTCTTT.

At least ten counts were recorded for this clonotype. The chain uses TRBV7-2 and TRBJ1-2; 11 positions match TRBD1. The CDR3 sequence is 15 residues long. Germline V CDR1 and CDR2: SGHTA, FQGNSA. J lost 8 bases, V lost 1 base, and 6 bases had no gene match. CDR3 region: CASSLGTGGQLGYTF. CDR3 nucleotides: TGTGCCAGCAGCTTAGGGACAGGGGGCCAACTAGGCTACACCTTC.

This clonotype came up many times. The chain carries TRBV15 and TRBJ1-2; no clear D. The V gene's germline CDR1 is LNHNV and CDR2 YYDKDF (reference sequence). The CDR3 contains 17 residues. Trimming shortened V by 0 bases and J by 1 base, and 15 bases separated the two germline ends. The CDR3 region has the DNA TGTGCCACCAGCAGAGATCGAACGGCCGGGAGTAACTATGGCTACACCTTC. Translation gives CATSRDRTAGSNYGYTF.

This clonotype occurred a few times. The chain combines TRBV27 with TRBJ2-6, with D perhaps assigned TRBD1 or TRBD2 (6 bases each). Germline V CDR1 and CDR2: MNHEY, SMNVEV (reference sequence). Trimming shortened V by 1 base and J by 0 bases, and 13 bases separated the two germline ends. This CDR3 is built from 18 residues. The CDR3 is CASSLWGARYSGANVLTF. CDR3 in DNA: TGTGCCAGCAGTTTATGGGGGGCGCGATACTCTGGGGCCAACGTCCTGACTTTC. The entire variable domain, with the rest obtained from reference TRBV27 and TRBJ2-6, is as follows: EAQVTQNPRYLITVTGKKLTVTCSQNMNHEYMSWYRQDPGLGLRQIYYSMNVEVTDKGDVPEGYKVSRKEKRNFPLILESPSPNQTSLYFCASSLWGARYSGANVLTFGAGSRLTVL.

This clonotype occurred a few times. The junction and the germline gene differ at one end; a read error may be behind it. V usage is TRBV19 and J usage is TRBJ1-3; 7 bases are a match to TRBD1. From germline, CDR1 is LNHDA and CDR2 SQIVND (reference sequence). The CDR3 is 17 residues long. The chain's CDR3 is CASSIEGRDSSGNTIYF. CDR3 in DNA: TGTGCCAGTAGCATAGAGGGTCGGGACAGCTCTGGAAACACCATATATTTT.

The table lists this clonotype with many counts. The chain couples TRBV6-1 to TRBJ1-5; D might be TRBD1 (5 bases). Trimming cost V 2 bases and J 2 bases, with 16 bases left between them. CDR3 length: 17 residues. Germline V lookup: CDR1 MNHNS, CDR2 SASEGT. The CDR3 loop reads CASSEFGGGVGNQPQHF. CDR3 bases: TGTGCCAGCAGTGAATTTGGGGGGGGGGTAGGCAATCAGCCCCAGCATTTT.

The table lists this clonotype with a few counts. The chain carries TRBV5-1 and TRBJ1-2; perhaps TRBD1 as D (5 bases). V was cut by 2 bases and J by 1 base, with 15 bases left in between. Germline CDR1 SGHRS, CDR2 YFSETQ. This CDR3 has 16 residues. The CDR3: CASSFGGYGFNYGYTF. The CDR3 nucleotides read TGCGCCAGCAGCTTTGGGGGGTACGGATTTAACTATGGCTACACCTTC.

This clonotype was counted ten times or more. The chain employs TRBV28 and TRBJ2-5; no definite D call. V was shortened by 2 bases and J by 5 bases, with 12 bases between the two germline ends. Germline V gene data show CDR1 as MDHEN and CDR2 as SYDVKM. The CDR3 has 14 residues. DNA for the CDR3: TGTGCCAGCAGTTTAGGAGACAAGGTGGAGACCCAGTACTTC. Translation gives CASSLGDKVETQYF.

This clonotype was counted ten times or more. The CDR3 region is CSVDNRAQETQYF. In nucleotides, the CDR3 is TGCAGCGTTGATAATAGAGCACAAGAGACCCAGTACTTC. The genes are TRBV29-1 and TRBJ2-5, with D unclear. Germline V gives CDR1 SQVTM, CDR2 ANQGSEA. Trimming stripped 3 bases from V and 2 bases from J, with 10 bases between. This CDR3 region has 13 residues.

Written as DNA, the CDR3 is TGTGCCAGCAGTCCGAGGAGGGGAAAACTGTTTTTT. Encoded protein: CASSPRRGKLFF. The chain links TRBV12-3 or TRBV12-4 to TRBJ1-4, with D maybe TRBD1 (5 bases). The CDR3 spans 12 residues. Trimming shortened V by 5 bases and J by 10 bases, and 11 bases separated the two germline ends.

The gene calls are TRBV18 and TRBJ2-7; no definite D call. This CDR3 spans 14 amino acids. V lost 0 bases to trimming and J lost 3 bases, with 9 bases between them. Germline V CDR1 and CDR2: KGHSH, LQKENI. The CDR3 region is CASSPPSLDYEQYF. For the CDR3, the DNA is TGTGCCAGCTCACCACCGAGCCTAGACTACGAGCAGTACTTC.

This clonotype was seen repeatedly, ten times or more. The J gene is TRBJ1-3, the V gene TRBV28; TRBD1 is a possible D gene (5 bases). This CDR3 is 15 amino acids long. The V gene lost 2 bases and the J gene lost 4 bases, with 12 bases spanning the gap. Germline loops: CDR1 MDHEN, CDR2 SYDVKM. CDR3 sequence: CASSLIPGSGNTIYF. The CDR3 nucleotides read TGTGCCAGCAGTTTAATTCCAGGGTCAGGAAACACCATATATTTT.

There are many counts of this clonotype. The chain combines TRBV28 with TRBJ1-6; the D is unclear. Trimming shortened V by 8 bases and J by 12 bases, and 14 bases separated the two germline ends. The CDR3 is 12 amino acids. Germline V gene data show CDR1 as MDHEN and CDR2 as SYDVKM. CDR3 amino acids: CASFSSLGPLHF. The CDR3 nucleotides read TGTGCCAGCTTCTCCTCTCTGGGACCCCTCCACTTT.

This chain connects TRBV7-9 to TRBJ2-4, with D perhaps TRBD2 (6 bases). CDR3 length equals 15 residues. V shed 3 bases and J shed 1 base, with 10 bases lying between them. Per germline, CDR1 SEHNR and CDR2 FQNEAQ (reference sequence). The CDR3 protein is CASSLGGIAKNIQYF. CDR3 sequence (DNA): TGTGCCAGCAGCTTGGGCGGGATCGCCAAAAACATTCAGTACTTC.

This clonotype was found a few times. The chain uses TRBV29-1 and TRBJ1-2, with unresolved D. The CDR3 contains 13 residues. V gave up 5 bases and J gave up 5 bases, with 15 bases separating them. CDR1 SQVTM and CDR2 ANQGSEA come from the germline V gene. CDR3 DNA sequence: TGCAGCGTTAAAGGGAATTTTAAGTATGGCTACACCTTC. Translation gives CSVKGNFKYGYTF. Based on the CDR3 plus reference TRBV29-1 and TRBJ1-2, the full variable domain is SAVISQKPSRDICQRGTSLTIQCQVDSQVTMMFWYRQQPGQSLTLIATANQGSEATYESGFVIDKFPISRPNLTFSTLTVSNMSPEDSSIYLCSVKGNFKYGYTFGSGTRLTVV.

A few counts support this clonotype. The genes are TRBV30 and TRBJ2-7, with 12 bases that match TRBD2. CDR1 GTSNPN and CDR2 SVGIG come from the germline V gene (reference sequence). Trimming took 3 bases from V and 3 from J; bases not matched to a gene: 6. The CDR3 length is 15 residues. This CDR3 reads CAWREGTSGLYEQYF. DNA for the CDR3: TGTGCCTGGAGAGAAGGGACTAGCGGGCTCTACGAGCAGTACTTC.

This clonotype has a count of ten or more. The chain joins TRBV24-1 to TRBJ2-7; D gene unclear. The CDR3 is 10 amino acids. The germline gives CDR1 KGHDR, CDR2 SFDVKD. V shed 4 bases and J shed 5 bases, with 2 bases lying between them. The CDR3 region has the DNA TGTGCCACCAGTGAGAACGAGCAGTACTTC. Its translation: CATSENEQYF.

Only a few counts were recorded for this clonotype. The V call is TRBV2, the J call TRBJ1-1, with D perhaps matching TRBD1 (5 bases). The V end was cut by 4 bases, the J end by 11 bases, with 11 bases between. The length of the CDR3 is 11 residues. The germline CDR1 and CDR2 sequences are SNHLY and FYNNEI. The CDR3: CASSGEGFAFF. The DNA for the CDR3 is TGTGCCAGCAGTGGAGAGGGGTTCGCTTTCTTT.

CDR3: CASSYTGPRNSPLHF. The CDR3, as DNA: TGCGCCAGCAGCTATACCGGGCCCCGGAATTCACCCCTCCACTTT. This rearrangement joins TRBV4-1 to TRBJ1-6; D ambiguous. CDR3 length: 15 residues. V was pared by 5 bases and J by 7 bases, with 15 bases between. The germline V gene encodes CDR1 MGHRA and CDR2 YSYEKL.

This clonotype appeared many times. V usage is TRBV12-3 or TRBV12-4 and J usage is TRBJ1-4; the D is unclear. The CDR3 extends over 13 amino acids. V lost 4 bases, J lost 1 base, and 4 bases lay in between. DNA of the CDR3: TGTGCCAGCAGTTGGGTAACTAATGAAAAACTGTTTTTT. It is translated as CASSWVTNEKLFF.

This chain joins TRBV6-1 and TRBJ1-2, with D possibly being TRBD1 (6 bases). V was cut by 4 bases and J by 10 bases, with 10 bases left in between. The germline CDR1 and CDR2 sequences are MNHNS and SASEGT. The CDR3 runs 11 residues. CDR3 nucleotide sequence: TGTGCCAGCAGTGCGAGGGGGGACTACACCTTC. This translates into CASSARGDYTF.

The chain combines TRBV5-1 with TRBJ1-6, with no clear D. V gave up 0 bases and J gave up 3 bases, with 7 bases separating them. The CDR3 consists of 15 residues. Germline V gives CDR1 SGHRS, CDR2 YFSETQ. The CDR3 loop is CASSLDANYNSPLHF. In DNA form, the CDR3 reads TGCGCCAGCAGCTTGGACGCCAACTATAATTCACCCCTCCACTTT.

This clonotype was seen repeatedly, ten times or more. The chain has TRBV6-1 and TRBJ1-1, with TRBD1 matching 7 bases. With V trimmed by 5 bases and J by 4 bases, 7 bases remained unmatched. CDR1 MNHNS and CDR2 SASEGT come from the germline V gene. The length of the CDR3 is 14 residues. CDR3 sequence: CASSTTAGGTEAFF. DNA for the CDR3: TGTGCCAGCAGTACCACCGCAGGGGGCACTGAAGCTTTCTTT.